This T cell receptor beta chain is from a study of control samples from healthy donors and cancer patients. Data came from immunoSEQ multiplex PCR; TCRdb stores just in-frame clones and leaves some out. Among some 71,000 clones listed, 85% to 90% were seen once. The table lists this clone with a count of one. The receptor was derived from a man aged 60-69 years with lung cancer. The specimen was PBMCs.

This chain's CDR3 is CASSLTNGLNEQFF. CDR3 DNA: TGTGCCAGCAGCTTGACCAATGGACTAAATGAGCAGTTCTTC. The gene calls are TRBV5-4 and TRBJ2-1, with D perhaps TRBD2 (6 bases). CDR1 is SGHNT, CDR2 YYREEE, per germline (reference sequence). The germline V and J ends were trimmed by 1 base and 7 bases, with 12 bases remaining between them. The CDR3 contains 14 residues.